Listed here is a single TCR beta chain. Its antigen is currently unknown. 60 Vbeta and 13 Jbeta primers were used in PCR. The repertoire was sequenced with immunoSEQ multiplex PCR; TCRdb's copy has only in-frame clones and lacks some. The data hold some 180,000 clones, with about 79% observed a single time. The sample belongs to a study of cytomegalovirus exposure and HLA in healthy donors. Study findings and constraints: Later analysis identified a missense DCLRE1C variant that was linked to TCR beta V- and J-gene trimming.

The germline V gene has CDR1 SEHNR and CDR2 FQNEAQ (reference sequence). The CDR3 loop spans 16 amino acids. V was pared by 5 bases and J by 5 bases, with 21 bases between. This clonotype was obtained from a man younger than 35 in good health and CMV-seronegative. The sequenced sample was PBMCs. This chain connects TRBV7-9 to TRBJ2-5; tentative D call: TRBD2 (5 bases). CDR3 amino acids: CASSHQEDGDRETQYF. In DNA, the CDR3 is TGTGCCAGCAGCCACCAAGAAGACGGGGATCGGGAGACCCAGTACTTC.